Below are 12 T cell receptor beta chains sequenced from a single sample in a study of Ad26.COV2.S vaccination and SARS-CoV-2 variants. The protocol was immunoSEQ multiplex PCR, while the TCRdb copy is restricted to in-frame clones and leaves out a portion. The table shows around 500,000 clones, with 80% to 90% occurring only once. Treatment meaning: about 20 received Ad26.COV2.S at low or high dose, single or two shots; about 5 received placebo; per-sample allocation not given. Sampling took place 63 days after the first vaccine or placebo injection. The sequenced sample was peripheral blood, obtained in a trial of Ad26.COV2.S vaccine versus placebo. The receptor set was obtained from a person aged 18-65 years who received the Ad26.COV2.S COVID-19 vaccine or a placebo.

This chain connects TRBV11-3 to TRBJ2-2; 9 positions agree with TRBD2. Germline CDR1 reads SGHNT; CDR2 reads YENEEA. The CDR3 length is 15 residues. J gave up 6 bases and V 1 base, and 3 bases lay outside the gene matches. The CDR3 sequence: CASSLAGGGAGELFF. DNA of the CDR3: TGTGCCAGCAGCTTAGCAGGCGGGGGGGCCGGGGAGCTGTTTTTT.

This sequence joins TRBV5-4 and TRBJ1-1, with a possible D match to TRBD1 (5 bases). This CDR3 contains 16 residues. Looked up from germline, CDR1 is SGHNT and CDR2 is YYREEE (reference sequence). The germline V and J ends were trimmed by 0 bases and 3 bases, with 15 bases remaining between them. CDR3 loop: CASSLEYGAGYTEAFF. CDR3 coding DNA: TGTGCCAGCAGCTTGGAATATGGGGCAGGCTACACTGAAGCTTTCTTT.

This chain uses TRBV4-1 with TRBJ1-1; perhaps TRBD1 as D (5 bases). With 2 bases removed from V and 4 bases from J, the gap between germline ends came to 23 bases. This CDR3 comprises 18 residues. The germline V gene encodes CDR1 MGHRA and CDR2 YSYEKL. In DNA form, the CDR3 reads TGCGCCAGCAGCCAATTGTTAGGTAGGGGAGGAGAATTCACTGAAGCTTTCTTT. This gives the protein CASSQLLGRGGEFTEAFF.

J is TRBJ1-2 and V is TRBV9; the D is unclear. Germline V gene sequence: CDR1 SGDLS, CDR2 YYNGEE. This CDR3 region has 13 residues. With 3 bases removed from V and 8 bases from J, the gap between germline ends came to 14 bases. This CDR3 is CASSGPLREGYTF. The CDR3 coding sequence is TGTGCCAGCAGCGGACCCCTCCGGGAGGGCTACACCTTC.

The chain's CDR3 is CASSQATLDRGYEQYF. The CDR3 bases are TGTGCCAGCAGCCAGGCCACCTTGGACAGGGGGTACGAGCAGTACTTC. V and J are TRBV4-2 and TRBJ2-7, with TRBD1 identical over 10 bases. The germline V gene encodes CDR1 LGHNA and CDR2 YNFKEQ. Trimming at V came to 3 bases and at J to 4 bases, leaving 9 bases not matched to a gene. This CDR3 is 16 amino acids long.

This chain joins TRBV19 and TRBJ2-2; D might be TRBD1 or TRBD2, each matching 7 bases. Per the germline V gene, CDR1 is LNHDA and CDR2 is SQIVND (reference sequence). The V and J ends lost 7 bases and 6 bases respectively, with 21 bases between them. The CDR3 spans 16 residues. The CDR3 region is CASTPQGGRSAGELFF. For the CDR3, the DNA is TGTGCCAGTACCCCTCAGGGGGGGCGGTCGGCCGGGGAGCTGTTTTTT.

This chain uses TRBV18 with TRBJ2-3; 9 bases align to TRBD2. This CDR3 comprises 16 residues. Germline trimming cut 5 bases from V and 2 bases from J; bases unmatched to any gene: 8. Germline V CDR1 and CDR2: KGHSH, LQKENI. The CDR3 region is CASSKTGTSITDTQYF. CDR3 coding DNA: TGTGCCAGCTCAAAGACCGGGACTAGCATCACAGATACGCAGTATTTT. The variable domain in full, completed from reference TRBV18 and TRBJ2-3, reads NAGVMQNPRHLVRRRGQEARLRCSPMKGHSHVYWYRQLPEEGLKFMVYLQKENIIDESGMPKERFSAEFPKEGPSILRIQQVVRGDSAAYFCASSKTGTSITDTQYFGPGTRLTVL.

This rearrangement joins TRBV10-3 to TRBJ1-5; D might be TRBD1 (5 bases). V gave up 4 bases and J gave up 7 bases, with 11 bases separating them. Per the germline V gene, CDR1 is ENHRY and CDR2 is SYGVKD. There are 13 residues in the CDR3. The CDR3 DNA follows: TGTGCCATCAGTGTGGAGGGGAGCCAGCCCCAGCATTTT. Translating it yields CAISVEGSQPQHF.

This clone was counted once. The V call is TRBV5-4, the J call TRBJ1-1, with D hard to call. Per germline, CDR1 SGHNT and CDR2 YYREEE (reference sequence). The CDR3 is 15 amino acids. V lost 4 bases and J 6 bases, leaving 19 bases between the germline ends. In nucleotides, the CDR3 is TGTGCCAGCAGCCCGGGCCGACCGACGGTATCTGAAGCTTTCTTT. Its protein product is CASSPGRPTVSEAFF.

V and J are TRBV11-2 and TRBJ2-1, with TRBD2 identical over 9 bases. Germline CDR1 and CDR2: SGHAT and FQNNGV. V dropped 7 bases and J dropped 7; count of bases not matched to a gene: 11. The CDR3 is 15 residues long. The CDR3 DNA is TGTGCCAGCACCGACGGGGCTAGCGGGGAAAATGAGCAGTTCTTC. This sequence encodes CASTDGASGENEQFF.

This sequence joins TRBV7-2 and TRBJ2-3; D assignment may be TRBD1 or TRBD2 (5 bases each). Germline V gene lookup returns CDR1 SGHTA and CDR2 FQGNSA. Trimming took off 5 bases at V and 2 bases at J, with 14 bases between the two ends. The CDR3 length is 15 residues. The CDR3 nucleotides are TGTGCCAGCAGCCACCGGGACCCGTACACAGATACGCAGTATTTT. It translates to CASSHRDPYTDTQYF.

The rearrangement uses TRBV7-2 and TRBJ1-1; possibly TRBD1 for D (5 bases). The germline V and J ends were trimmed by 6 bases and 1 base, with 9 bases remaining between them. The CDR3 runs 13 residues. The germline V gene has CDR1 SGHTA and CDR2 FQGNSA. CDR3 region: CASSKGTNTEAFF. The CDR3 nucleotides read TGTGCCAGCAGTAAGGGGACGAACACTGAAGCTTTCTTT.